A single sample gave rise to the 13 T cell receptor beta chains below, sequenced in a study of beta chain features in type 1 diabetes. Of the isolated RNA, all was reverse transcribed, and so the sequenced material was expressed TCRB transcripts. Libraries were prepared by immunoSEQ multiplex PCR; TCRdb keeps only in-frame clonotypes and omits some of them. The sample holds over 150,000 clones, about 7.9% seen once. Findings and limits, study-wide: Among patients with Type 1 diabetes, TCRB CDR3s were moderately but significantly shorter in every one of the four CD4+ subsets.

What these receptors recognize is not known. Sequencing was performed on central memory CD4+ T cells from blood. These receptors were taken from a young man with type 1 diabetes.

V gene TRBV29-1 combines with J gene TRBJ2-5, with 10 bases matching TRBD1. The V and J ends lost 6 bases and 5 bases, in that order; junction bases with no gene match: 9. Germline CDR1 reads SQVTM; CDR2 reads ANQGSEA. The CDR3 spans 14 residues. CDR3 loop: CSVKRTGGDETQYF. In DNA, the CDR3 is TGCAGCGTGAAGCGGACAGGGGGTGATGAGACCCAGTACTTC.

V usage is TRBV2 and J usage is TRBJ1-4; D gene ambiguous. Trimming cost V 3 bases and J 7 bases, with 3 bases left between them. Germline CDR1 SNHLY, CDR2 FYNNEI. CDR3 length equals 11 residues. As DNA, the CDR3 is TGTGCCAGCAGTGAGCGTGAAAAACTGTTTTTT. Its translation: CASSEREKLFF. Using reference TRBV2 and TRBJ1-4 for the parts outside the CDR3, the full variable domain is EPEVTQTPSHQVTQMGQEVILRCVPISNHLYFYWYRQILGQKVEFLVSFYNNEISEKSEIFDDQFSVERPDGSNFTLKIRSTKLEDSAMYFCASSEREKLFFGSGTQLSVL.

The chain is built from TRBV18 and TRBJ2-6; D is perhaps TRBD1 (5 bases). The CDR3 covers 16 residues. The V end was cut by 4 bases, the J end by 1 base, with 11 bases between. Germline CDR1 is KGHSH and CDR2 is LQKENI. The CDR3 here is CASSLTGRSGANVLTF. CDR3 DNA: TGTGCCAGCTCACTAACAGGTCGATCTGGGGCCAACGTCCTGACTTTC.

The chain carries TRBV5-4 and TRBJ2-7; 10 bases align to TRBD2. Germline CDR1 and CDR2: SGHNT and YYREEE (reference sequence). This CDR3 is built from 15 residues. The V segment lost 4 bases and the J segment 0 bases; nucleotides outside the gene matches: 4. As DNA, the CDR3 is TGTGCCAGCAGCAGTAAGCGGGGGGGCTCCTACGAGCAGTACTTC. Its translation: CASSSKRGGSYEQYF.

This clone was detected a few times. The CDR3 coding sequence is TGTGCCAGCACCTCGGTACAGGGAGCAGGTGAAAAACTGTTTTTT. This encodes CASTSVQGAGEKLFF. V is TRBV25-1 and J is TRBJ1-4, with D perhaps matching TRBD1 (6 bases). Germline CDR1 MGHDK, CDR2 SYGVNS. The V and J ends lost 7 bases and 7 bases respectively, with 19 bases between them. This CDR3 contains 15 residues.

There are a few counts of this clone. The chain carries TRBV2 and TRBJ2-7; 7 bases map to TRBD2. CDR3 length: 14 residues. Germline CDR1 SNHLY, CDR2 FYNNEI. V lost 6 bases, J lost 7 bases, and 12 bases stayed unmatched. The CDR3 loop is CASRLGGSLSEQYF. CDR3 sequence (DNA): TGTGCCAGCAGACTTGGCGGGAGTTTGAGTGAGCAGTACTTC. The whole variable domain, filled in from reference TRBV2 and TRBJ2-7, reads EPEVTQTPSHQVTQMGQEVILRCVPISNHLYFYWYRQILGQKVEFLVSFYNNEISEKSEIFDDQFSVERPDGSNFTLKIRSTKLEDSAMYFCASRLGGSLSEQYFGPGTRLTVT.

The J gene is TRBJ2-2, the V gene TRBV2; possibly TRBD1 for D (5 bases). CDR1 and CDR2 from the germline V gene are SNHLY and FYNNEI. V lost 4 bases and J 6 bases, leaving 15 bases between the germline ends. The CDR3 spans 15 residues. Here the CDR3 DNA reads TGTGCCAGCAGTGTGGGGCTAGGTGGGGCCGGGGAGCTGTTTTTT. It encodes CASSVGLGGAGELFF.

The CDR3 spells CASSLFGHHEEETQYF. CDR3 bases: TGCGCCAGCAGCTTGTTTGGACACCACGAGGAGGAGACCCAGTACTTC. V is TRBV5-1 and J is TRBJ2-5; possible D gene TRBD1, 5 bases. Looked up from germline, CDR1 is SGHRS and CDR2 is YFSETQ. V was trimmed by 1 base and J by 5 bases, leaving 18 bases between them. This CDR3 is built from 16 residues.

This clone was picked up a small number of times. V and J are TRBV30 and TRBJ1-5; D is undetermined. V lost 0 bases, J lost 2 bases, and 8 bases lay in between. Germline V lookup: CDR1 GTSNPN, CDR2 SVGIG (reference sequence). The CDR3 contains 14 residues. The CDR3 spells CAWSVRYGNQPQHF. The CDR3 DNA reads TGTGCCTGGAGTGTACGGTACGGCAATCAGCCCCAGCATTTT.

The chain couples TRBV5-1 to TRBJ1-1, with 7 bases lining up with TRBD1. CDR1 SGHRS and CDR2 YFSETQ come from the germline V gene. CDR3 size: 14 residues. J was trimmed by 4 bases and V by 4 bases; bases with no gene match: 7. DNA of the CDR3: TGCGCCAGCAGCGCGATATCAGGGGGCACTGAAGCTTTCTTT. It encodes CASSAISGGTEAFF.

This clone was recorded at least ten times. This chain connects TRBV5-1 to TRBJ2-1, with 12 bases aligning to TRBD2. Germline V gives CDR1 SGHRS, CDR2 YFSETQ. The CDR3 extends over 17 amino acids. With 5 bases clipped from V and 6 bases from J, the junction kept 12 bases outside the gene matches. CDR3 DNA sequence: TGCGCCAGCAGTCCGGGACTAGCGGGCCCCTCAGGCAATGAGCAGTTCTTC. Protein sequence: CASSPGLAGPSGNEQFF.

The chain employs TRBV6-5 and TRBJ1-5; the D is unclear. Trimming pared 5 bases from V and 9 bases from J, leaving 8 bases between. This CDR3 is 11 amino acids long. Per the germline V gene, CDR1 is MNHEY and CDR2 is SVGAGI. The CDR3 DNA follows: TGTGCCAGCAGTAACGGCGGGCCCCAGCATTTT. It specifies CASSNGGPQHF.

This chain links TRBV14 with TRBJ1-4; weak D call: TRBD1 (6 bases). This CDR3 comprises 17 residues. Per germline, CDR1 SGHDN and CDR2 FVKESK. Trimming stripped 2 bases from V and 3 bases from J, with 16 bases between. Here the CDR3 DNA reads TGTGCCAGCAGCCAACCGTCCGGGGGGCTGGCTAATGAAAAACTGTTTTTT. Its protein is CASSQPSGGLANEKLFF.